This entry features one TCR beta chain sequence. The data were taken from a study of blood T cell repertoires in COVID-19. V lost 6 bases to trimming and J lost 4 bases, with 10 bases between them. Germline V gene sequence: CDR1 LGHNT, CDR2 FRNRAP. The CDR3 length is 12 residues. Generated by immunoSEQ multiplex PCR, the TCRdb table keeps only in-frame clones and is missing some. Seen here are about 150,000 clones, approximately 78% observed once, and the top ten hold approximately 6%. Sample: PBMCs or T cells enriched from blood (not recorded which). The chain combines TRBV12-5 with TRBJ2-7, with a possible D match to TRBD1 (6 bases). This receptor was obtained from a woman aged 50 to 65 who had recovered from COVID-19. The CDR3 is CASGTGFYEQYF. The CDR3 coding sequence is TGTGCTAGTGGCACAGGGTTTTACGAGCAGTACTTC. Full variable domain (missing parts from reference TRBV12-5 and TRBJ2-7): DARVTQTPRHKVTEMGQEVTMRCQPILGHNTVFWYRQTMMQGLELLAYFRNRAPLDDSGMPKDRFSAEMPDATLATLKIQPSEPRDSAVYFCASGTGFYEQYFGPGTRLTVT.